These 22 T cell receptor beta chains were all obtained from the same sample, sequenced in a study of tumor and adjacent non-tumor tissue in lung cancer. This sample's RNA came from whole unsorted tissue. The library came from three nested PCR rounds adapted from ARM-PCR protocols. MiXCR, applied by TCRdb to the multiplex PCR reads, yields one record per CDR3 protein. The sample includes under 150,000 distinct CDR3 sequences, approximately 66% of them seen just once. Sequenced input: lung tumor tissue. The source of these receptors is a man between 25 and 39 years old with non-small cell lung cancer.

This clonotype came up many times. The chain is built from TRBV20-1 and TRBJ2-5; 8 bases map to TRBD2. Trimming at V came to 4 bases and at J to 2 bases, leaving 6 bases not matched to a gene. This CDR3 spans 14 amino acids. CDR1 is DFQATT and CDR2 is SNEGSKA in the germline V gene (reference sequence). The CDR3 region has the DNA TGCAGTGCTAAAAGCGGGGGTGCGCAAGAGACCCAGTACTTC. Its translation: CSAKSGGAQETQYF.

The V and J genes are TRBV11-2 and TRBJ1-4, with D hard to call. The CDR3 extends over 13 amino acids. V lost 0 bases to trimming and J lost 14 bases, with 13 bases between them. Germline V gene lookup returns CDR1 SGHAT and CDR2 FQNNGV. The CDR3 sequence: CASSLDLWGSLFF. The DNA of the CDR3 is TGTGCCAGCAGCTTAGATCTATGGGGATCTCTGTTTTTT. The variable domain in full, completed from reference TRBV11-2 and TRBJ1-4, reads EAGVAQSPRYKIIEKRQSVAFWCNPISGHATLYWYQQILGQGPKLLIQFQNNGVVDDSQLPKDRFSAERLKGVDSTLKIQPAKLEDSAVYLCASSLDLWGSLFFGSGTQLSVL.

The V gene is TRBV27, the J gene TRBJ2-2, with a tentative D call TRBD2 (6 bases). The CDR3 covers 16 residues. Trimming removed 5 bases at V and 1 base at J, with 14 bases between. Germline V lookup: CDR1 MNHEY, CDR2 SMNVEV (reference sequence). The CDR3 DNA sequence: TGTGCCAGCAGTCGCTCGGGACTGATGAACACCGGGGAGCTGTTTTTT. This codes for CASSRSGLMNTGELFF.

This clonotype occurred a few times. Relative to the germline gene, one junction end is altered; a read error may explain this. The V gene is TRBV12-3 or TRBV12-4, the J gene TRBJ1-5, with a tentative D call TRBD1 (6 bases). The CDR3 has 13 amino acids. The CDR3 sequence is CASSHDRNQPQHF. The CDR3, as DNA: TGTGCCAGCAGCCATGACAGGAATCAGCCCCAGCATTTC.

This clonotype was seen a few times. A junction end diverges from the germline sequence, so it may reflect a read error. The V call is TRBV12-5, the J call TRBJ2-1, with 10 bases that match TRBD1. CDR1 and CDR2 from the germline V gene are LGHNT and FRNRAP. The CDR3 loop spans 17 amino acids. Written as DNA, the CDR3 is TGTGCTAGTGGTTTACCCCAGGGGGGACAGGGGTCCAATGAGCAGCTCTTC. Encoded protein: CASGLPQGGQGSNEQLF.

In the case of this clonotype: A much larger clone differs from this one at a single base, so this may be a read error. This chain connects TRBV12-3 or TRBV12-4 to TRBJ1-3; tentatively, D is TRBD1 (5 bases). The CDR3 has 15 amino acids. CDR3 nucleotide sequence: TGTGCCAGCAGCCCGAGCGGGGCAGGAGGAAACATCATATATTTT. Translated, it gives CASSPSGAGGNIIYF.

As concerns this clonotype: The CDR3 end shows no conserved phenylalanine or tryptophan, and so a read error is likely. No DNA is shown, since the ends of the CDR3 on it are uncertain; the CDR3 is the one TCRdb lists. The rearrangement links TRBV6-5 to TRBJ2-1; the table's TRBD1 call for D was not verified on the DNA. The length of the CDR3 is 15 amino acids, counting both ends. Germline values: CDR1 MNHEY, CDR2 SVGAGI. CDR3 sequence: CASRSGPGWVNEQFL.

In its sample, this clonotype was seen a few times. A clone one base away is much larger, so this may be a read error. The chain is built from TRBV6-1 and TRBJ2-1; D possibly corresponds to TRBD2 (5 bases). Germline V gene lookup returns CDR1 MNHNS and CDR2 SASEGT. The CDR3 is made up of 15 amino acids. The CDR3 DNA follows: TGTGCCAGCAGGTACAGTAGCGAGGCCTACAATGGGCAGTTCTTC. Amino acids: CASRYSSEAYNGQFF.

This clonotype has just a few counts. One base away lies a much larger clone, so this may be a sequencing read error. The rearrangement links TRBV6-6 to TRBJ2-5, with 7 bases identical to TRBD2. The germline V gene has CDR1 MNHNY and CDR2 SVGAGI (reference sequence). The CDR3 totals 15 residues. Trimming cost V 2 bases and J 3 bases; bases outside gene matches: 6. The CDR3 sequence is CASSYGRGEKETQYF. The DNA of the CDR3 is TGTGCCAGCAGTTACGGACGGGGGGAAAAAGAGACCCAGTACTTC.

This chain connects TRBV7-9 to TRBJ2-5, with no clear D. This CDR3 spans 12 amino acids. Germline CDR1 SEHNR, CDR2 FQNEAQ (reference sequence). Trimming took 9 bases from V and 1 from J, leaving 9 bases between them. CDR3 residues: CASNPVQETQYF. The CDR3, as DNA: TGTGCCAGTAACCCGGTCCAAGAGACCCAGTACTTC. Full variable domain (rest looked up from reference TRBV7-9 and TRBJ2-5): DTGVSQNPRHKITKRGQNVTFRCDPISEHNRLYWYRQTLGQGPEFLTYFQNEAQLEKSRLLSDRFSAERPKGSFSTLEIQRTEQGDSAMYLCASNPVQETQYFGPGTRLLVL.

The chain has TRBV6-1 and TRBJ2-5; maybe TRBD2 (6 bases). The CDR3 loop spans 13 amino acids. CDR1 and CDR2 (germline): MNHNS, SASEGT. CDR3 DNA sequence: TGTGTCAGTTCTCCCGGGGGAAGGGAGACCCAGTACTTC. Residues: CVSSPGGRETQYF.

The sample holds a few counts of this clonotype. This sequence joins TRBV24-1 and TRBJ2-7; 7 bases are shared with TRBD2. The CDR3 sequence is 14 residues long. The trim removed 2 bases at V and 5 bases at J, leaving 5 bases unmatched. Looked up from germline, CDR1 is KGHDR and CDR2 is SFDVKD. The CDR3 reads CATSDSGRRNEQYF. As DNA, the CDR3 is TGTGCCACCAGTGATTCCGGGAGGCGGAACGAGCAGTACTTC.

Details on this clonotype: Germline is not matched at one junction end, which may reflect a read error. The chain couples TRBV5-6 to TRBJ2-5; no clear D. The V gene's germline CDR1 is SGHDT and CDR2 YYEEEE. The CDR3 extends over 14 amino acids. The CDR3 protein is CASTLIGPEETQYF. As DNA, the CDR3 is TGTGCCAGCACCTTGATAGGGCCGGAAGAGACCCAGTACTTC. Supplemented by reference TRBV5-6 and TRBJ2-5, the full variable domain reads DAGVTQSPTHLIKTRGQQVTLRCSPKSGHDTVSWYQQALGQGPQFIFQYYEEEERQRGNFPDRFSGHQFPNYSSELNVNALLLGDSALYLCASTLIGPEETQYFGPGTRLLVL.

This clonotype was recorded a few times. The chain links TRBV11-2 to TRBJ2-3, with 8 positions matching TRBD2. V trimming: 3 bases; J trimming: 15 bases; junction bases outside the gene matches: 14. The length of the CDR3 is 14 residues. Germline CDR1 is SGHAT and CDR2 is FQNNGV. The CDR3 reads CASSFRLATDTLYF. Here the CDR3 DNA reads TGTGCCAGCAGCTTTAGACTAGCGACAGATACTCTATATTTT.

The chain has TRBV7-9 and TRBJ2-3; TRBD2 matches 9 bases. Germline V gene lookup returns CDR1 SEHNR and CDR2 FQNEAQ (reference sequence). The CDR3 sequence is 15 residues long. V lost 2 bases to trimming and J lost 2 bases; unmatched junction nucleotides: 2. CDR3 loop: CASSLRGRATDTQYF. The CDR3 DNA reads TGTGCCAGCAGCTTACGCGGGAGGGCCACAGATACGCAGTATTTT.

This clonotype showed up just once. The V and J genes are TRBV4-2 and TRBJ1-2, with D unresolved. The V gene's germline CDR1 is LGHNA and CDR2 YNFKEQ. This CDR3 comprises 12 residues. Trimming pared 4 bases from V and 6 bases from J, leaving 9 bases between. In DNA, the CDR3 is TGTGCCAGCAGCCGAGTGGGTGATGGCTACACCTTC. Translated, it gives CASSRVGDGYTF.

This clonotype appeared many times. V usage is TRBV4-2 and J usage is TRBJ2-1, with 8 bases aligning to TRBD1. V was pared by 4 bases and J by 2 bases, with 4 bases of the junction left unmatched. The germline CDR1 and CDR2 sequences are LGHNA and YNFKEQ. This CDR3 contains 15 residues. Here the CDR3 reads CASSPGQGPYNEQFF. As DNA, the CDR3 is TGTGCCAGCAGCCCCGGACAGGGACCCTACAATGAGCAGTTCTTC.

Regarding this clonotype: An end of the junction differs from the germline gene, which may be a read error. The J gene is TRBJ1-2, the V gene TRBV12-3 or TRBV12-4; the D is unclear. This CDR3 has 13 residues. The CDR3: CTSSSQVNYGYTF. CDR3 sequence (DNA): TGTACCAGCAGTTCTCAGGTTAACTATGGTTACACCTTC.

The chain uses TRBV30 and TRBJ1-3; a possible D gene is TRBD1 (6 bases). Germline V gives CDR1 GTSNPN, CDR2 SVGIG (reference sequence). The length of the CDR3 is 15 residues. V gave up 0 bases and J gave up 2 bases, with 11 bases separating them. For the CDR3, the DNA is TGTGCCTGGAGTGTAGGGGGGAGCGCTGGAAACACCATATATTTT. Its translation is CAWSVGGSAGNTIYF.

V gene TRBV20-1 combines with J gene TRBJ2-1; 8 nucleotides align to TRBD2. Germline assignment: CDR1 DFQATT and CDR2 SNEGSKA (reference sequence). Trimming took 4 bases from V and 8 from J; bases not matched to a gene: 16. The CDR3 consists of 16 residues. Here the CDR3 reads CSANPIAGFTEDEQFF. The CDR3 DNA follows: TGCAGTGCTAATCCTATAGCGGGATTTACGGAGGATGAGCAGTTCTTC.

The sample holds a few counts of this clonotype. Possible read error: a much larger clone is one base away. The chain combines TRBV7-9 with TRBJ2-1; D perhaps matches TRBD1 (5 bases). The CDR3 is made up of 13 amino acids. Germline V gives CDR1 SEHNR, CDR2 FQNEAQ (reference sequence). Trimming pared 8 bases from V and 12 bases from J, leaving 20 bases between. The CDR3 DNA reads TGTGCCAGCGCCTGGGGCCCCACGGATGGGCAGTTCTTC. It translates to CASAWGPTDGQFF.

This clonotype was seen many times. The chain has TRBV29-1 and TRBJ1-2, with D possibly matching TRBD1 (5 bases). Germline V lookup: CDR1 SQVTM, CDR2 ANQGSEA. The V gene lost 6 bases and the J gene lost 8 bases, with 19 bases spanning the gap. The CDR3 runs 13 residues. CDR3 loop: CSVGSGAGGGYTF. The DNA for the CDR3 is TGCAGCGTGGGGTCCGGGGCCGGGGGAGGCTACACCTTC. Full variable domain (rest looked up from reference TRBV29-1 and TRBJ1-2): SAVISQKPSRDICQRGTSLTIQCQVDSQVTMMFWYRQQPGQSLTLIATANQGSEATYESGFVIDKFPISRPNLTFSTLTVSNMSPEDSSIYLCSVGSGAGGGYTFGSGTRLTVV.